The 9 T cell receptor beta chains below all came from one sample that was sequenced in a study of brain metastases from non-small cell lung cancer. TCRdb keeps only in-frame clones here, not all; method: immunoSEQ multiplex PCR. The sample holds about a thousand clones, about 79% seen once. The source material was tumor-adjacent normal tissue. These receptors originate from a donor at least 40 years old with non-small cell lung cancer.

The genes are TRBV7-6 and TRBJ2-5; D not certain. The V gene's germline CDR1 is SGHVS and CDR2 FNYEAQ. The CDR3 totals 15 residues. Between the trimmed V and J ends, which lost 2 bases and 0 bases, there was a span of 10 bases. The CDR3 region is CASSLNPGNQETQYF. Here the CDR3 DNA reads TGTGCCAGCAGCTTAAACCCTGGGAACCAAGAGACCCAGTACTTC.

The V and J genes are TRBV6-2 or TRBV6-3 and TRBJ2-6; no clear D. The CDR3 is made up of 17 amino acids. V lost 6 bases to trimming and J lost 0 bases, with 15 bases between them. CDR1 is MNHEY, CDR2 SVGEGT, per germline. The chain's CDR3 is CASSPVTRTSGANVLTF. The CDR3 region has the DNA TGTGCCAGCAGCCCTGTGACCAGGACCTCTGGGGCCAACGTCCTGACTTTC.

The V gene is TRBV7-8, the J gene TRBJ2-5; D might be TRBD1 (5 bases). V shed 1 base and J shed 0 bases, with 12 bases lying between them. Germline loops: CDR1 SGHVS, CDR2 FQNEAQ. The length of the CDR3 is 16 residues. In DNA, the CDR3 is TGTGCCAGCAGCTTAGTTGGGGCTTGGTACCAAGAGACCCAGTACTTC. Protein product: CASSLVGAWYQETQYF. The variable domain in full, completed from reference TRBV7-8 and TRBJ2-5, reads GAGVSQSPRYKVAKRGQDVALRCDPISGHVSLFWYQQALGQGPEFLTYFQNEAQLDKSGLPSDRFFAERPEGSVSTLKIQRTQQEDSAVYLCASSLVGAWYQETQYFGPGTRLLVL.

The CDR3 DNA sequence: TGTGCCAGTAGTAAAGGGCACGCATACAACTATGGCTACACCTTC. Translation gives CASSKGHAYNYGYTF. This chain uses TRBV19 with TRBJ1-2; D uncertain. Germline V lookup: CDR1 LNHDA, CDR2 SQIVND (reference sequence). This CDR3 is 15 amino acids long. Between the trimmed V and J ends, which lost 4 bases and 2 bases, there was a span of 14 bases.

The rearrangement links TRBV6-5 to TRBJ1-1; D remains ambiguous. This CDR3 has 14 residues. V dropped 2 bases and J dropped 1 base, with 8 bases sitting between them. Germline V gene data show CDR1 as MNHEY and CDR2 as SVGAGI. This chain's CDR3 is CASSYEGWNTEAFF. CDR3 bases: TGTGCCAGCAGTTACGAGGGATGGAACACTGAAGCTTTCTTT.

The CDR3 spells CASSVGLAGGPEETQYF. The CDR3 DNA follows: TGTGCCAGCAGCGTGGGACTAGCGGGGGGGCCAGAAGAGACCCAGTACTTC. The chain carries TRBV9 and TRBJ2-5, with 16 bases that match TRBD2. This CDR3 spans 17 amino acids. The junction had 4 bases not matched to a gene; V was cut back by 2 bases and J by 3 bases. Germline values: CDR1 SGDLS, CDR2 YYNGEE. The variable domain in full, completed from reference TRBV9 and TRBJ2-5, reads DSGVTQTPKHLITATGQRVTLRCSPRSGDLSVYWYQQSLDQGLQFLIQYYNGEERAKGNILERFSAQQFPDLHSELNLSSLELGDSALYFCASSVGLAGGPEETQYFGPGTRLLVL.

This chain links TRBV19 with TRBJ1-1; 12 bases fit TRBD1. Germline assignment: CDR1 LNHDA and CDR2 SQIVND (reference sequence). This CDR3 spans 15 amino acids. The trim removed 8 bases at V and 1 base at J, leaving 5 bases unmatched. CDR3 loop: CASRDRGRGNTEAFF. Written as DNA, the CDR3 is TGTGCCAGTCGGGACAGGGGGCGAGGGAACACTGAAGCTTTCTTT.

The chain is built from TRBV5-6 and TRBJ2-7; D gene uncertain. Trimming left V 4 bases short and J 3 bases short, with 8 bases between. The germline V gene encodes CDR1 SGHDT and CDR2 YYEEEE. The CDR3 sequence is 12 residues long. The chain's CDR3 is CASSRRDYEQYF. CDR3 sequence (DNA): TGTGCCAGCAGCCGACGCGACTACGAGCAGTACTTC.

The chain employs TRBV7-9 and TRBJ2-7; D might be TRBD2 (5 bases). V shed 3 bases and J shed 5 bases, with 8 bases lying between them. CDR1 is SEHNR and CDR2 is FQNEAQ in the germline V gene (reference sequence). The CDR3 loop spans 12 amino acids. CDR3 protein: CASSFTRNEQYF. The CDR3 DNA reads TGTGCCAGCAGCTTTACTAGGAACGAGCAGTACTTC.